These 2 T cell receptor beta chains originate from one sample sequenced in a study of T cells in localized non-small cell lung cancer. Here immunoSEQ multiplex PCR was the method, and the copy in TCRdb shows in-frame clones only, minus some. The repertoire holds about 34,000 clones, with just over 90% as singletons. Specimen: peripheral blood, collected before any cancer treatment. These receptors all come from a female donor older than 55 with stage I lung adenocarcinoma.

The J gene is TRBJ1-2, the V gene TRBV5-1, with D unresolved. The CDR3 totals 13 residues. CDR1 is SGHRS and CDR2 is YFSETQ in the germline V gene. Trimming cost V 2 bases and J 8 bases, with 13 bases left between them. The CDR3 is CASSFDGPGGYTF. The DNA for the CDR3 is TGCGCCAGCAGCTTTGACGGGCCGGGGGGCTACACCTTC.

This clone was seen a few times. The rearrangement uses TRBV30 and TRBJ2-6, with D possibly matching TRBD2 (7 bases). The germline V gene has CDR1 GTSNPN and CDR2 SVGIG (reference sequence). The CDR3 is 17 residues long. V lost 4 bases and J 0 bases, leaving 16 bases between the germline ends. The CDR3 DNA reads TGTGCCTGGAAGCTTCGCGGGGGCGGCTCTGGGGCCAACGTCCTGACTTTC. Translated: CAWKLRGGGSGANVLTF.